The 17 T cell receptor beta chains given below trace back to one sample, sequenced in a study of blood T cell repertoires in COVID-19. Here immunoSEQ multiplex PCR was the method, and the copy in TCRdb shows in-frame clones only, minus some. The sample consists of fewer than 150,000 clones, 81% of them appearing once. Sequencing was performed on peripheral blood. These receptors came from a middle-aged man with acute or convalescent COVID-19.

This clone has more than one count but fewer than ten. This chain connects TRBV6-5 to TRBJ1-5; D is unresolved. Trimming took off 8 bases at V and 5 bases at J, with 13 bases between the two ends. Germline CDR1 is MNHEY and CDR2 is SVGAGI. This CDR3 comprises 13 residues. As DNA, the CDR3 is TGTGCCAGCGCGGAGGGCGGGTATCAGCCCCAGCATTTT. This encodes CASAEGGYQPQHF.

The chain carries TRBV28 and TRBJ1-5; D is perhaps TRBD1 (6 bases). V was clipped by 8 bases and J by 2 bases, with 13 bases between them. The CDR3 is 14 amino acids. CDR1 is MDHEN and CDR2 is SYDVKM in the germline V gene. This chain's CDR3 is CASLRGFGNQPQHF. The DNA for the CDR3 is TGTGCCAGCCTCAGGGGTTTTGGCAATCAGCCCCAGCATTTT. Drawing the rest from reference TRBV28 and TRBJ1-5, the complete variable domain is DVKVTQSSRYLVKRTGEKVFLECVQDMDHENMFWYRQDPGLGLRLIYFSYDVKMKEKGDIPEGYSVSREKKERFSLILESASTNQTSMYLCASLRGFGNQPQHFGDGTRLSIL.

The V call is TRBV9, the J call TRBJ2-1; 15 nucleotides align to TRBD2. Germline V CDR1 and CDR2: SGDLS, YYNGEE. J was trimmed by 0 bases and V by 3 bases; bases with no gene match: 7. This CDR3 has 19 amino acids. CDR3 DNA sequence: TGTGCCAGCAGCGCGGGACTAGCGGGGGGAAAAATCTCCTACAATGAGCAGTTCTTC. The encoded protein is CASSAGLAGGKISYNEQFF.

The chain joins TRBV28 to TRBJ1-2, with 7 nucleotides matching TRBD1. Germline trimming cut 9 bases from V and 7 bases from J; bases unmatched to any gene: 11. CDR1 and CDR2 (germline): MDHEN, SYDVKM. This CDR3 is 13 amino acids long. CDR3 residues: CASKKQGLFGYTF. DNA for the CDR3: TGTGCCAGTAAGAAACAGGGGCTCTTTGGCTACACCTTC.

V usage is TRBV5-1 and J usage is TRBJ1-3; the D gene is possibly TRBD1 (5 bases). V lost 3 bases and J lost 4, with 11 bases in between. The CDR3 spans 14 residues. Germline CDR1 SGHRS, CDR2 YFSETQ. CDR3 DNA: TGCGCCAGCAGCTCGGGGACTGTGGGAAACACCATATATTTT. It is translated as CASSSGTVGNTIYF.

In this sample, this clone turned up a few times. The V and J genes are TRBV28 and TRBJ1-4, with 10 bases matching TRBD1. J lost 6 bases, V lost 5 bases, and 9 bases had no gene match. The CDR3 length is 16 residues. The germline V gene encodes CDR1 MDHEN and CDR2 SYDVKM. CDR3 protein: CASSANSGTGDEKLFF. CDR3 nucleotides: TGTGCCAGCAGTGCAAATTCCGGGACAGGGGATGAAAAACTGTTTTTT.

This clone has just one count. The chain is built from TRBV24-1 and TRBJ2-1; 8 nucleotides match TRBD1. Germline CDR1 reads KGHDR; CDR2 reads SFDVKD. This CDR3 is built from 17 residues. The V gene end was trimmed by 5 bases and the J gene end by 6 bases; junction bases not matched to a gene: 14. The CDR3 region has the DNA TGTGCCACCAGTGGAGGACAGGGAACCGGTAGTCGCAATGAGCAGTTCTTC. The encoded protein is CATSGGQGTGSRNEQFF.

V is TRBV28 and J is TRBJ1-4; D is perhaps TRBD1 (6 bases). The V gene lost 6 bases and the J gene lost 6 bases, with 11 bases spanning the gap. This CDR3 comprises 13 residues. Looked up from germline, CDR1 is MDHEN and CDR2 is SYDVKM. The CDR3 DNA reads as TGTGCCAGCAGGGTGGACAGTCATGAAAAACTGTTTTTT. Protein: CASRVDSHEKLFF.

The gene calls are TRBV12-5 and TRBJ2-3, with a possible D match to TRBD1 (6 bases). The germline CDR1 and CDR2 sequences are LGHNT and FRNRAP. This CDR3 comprises 15 residues. Trimming took off 6 bases at V and 0 bases at J, with 13 bases between the two ends. The CDR3 bases are TGTGCTAGTGGGCTCGGACAGCCTAGCACAGATACGCAGTATTTT. Encoded protein: CASGLGQPSTDTQYF.

The DNA of the CDR3 is TGTGCCAGCGCTGGGGGGGCCTCCTACGAGCAGTACTTC. Protein product: CASAGGASYEQYF. The chain employs TRBV5-5 and TRBJ2-7; tentatively, D is TRBD2 (7 bases). V gave up 7 bases and J gave up 0 bases, with 11 bases separating them. This CDR3 spans 13 amino acids. Looked up from germline, CDR1 is SGHKS and CDR2 is YYEKEE (reference sequence).

The chain joins TRBV4-2 to TRBJ1-6; 7 bases agree with TRBD1. J gave up 6 bases and V 3 bases, and 8 bases lay outside the gene matches. The CDR3 has 16 residues. Germline CDR1 reads LGHNA; CDR2 reads YNFKEQ. CDR3 protein: CASSQDPGQTNSPLHF. In DNA form, the CDR3 reads TGTGCCAGCAGCCAGGACCCGGGACAGACTAATTCACCCCTCCACTTT.

This clone was counted a few times. J is TRBJ1-1 and V is TRBV3-1 (or the pseudogene TRBV3-2), with a possible D match to TRBD1 (6 bases). The germline V and J ends were trimmed by 1 base and 1 base, with 10 bases remaining between them. The CDR3 totals 15 residues. Germline V CDR1 and CDR2: LGHDT, YNNKEL (reference sequence). The DNA for the CDR3 is TGTGCCAGCAGCCAAGCAGGGGCGAGGAACACTGAAGCTTTCTTT. Its translation is CASSQAGARNTEAFF.

This chain joins TRBV6-5 and TRBJ1-3, with D unresolved. This CDR3 is 14 amino acids long. Germline values: CDR1 MNHEY, CDR2 SVGAGI. The V gene lost 8 bases and the J gene lost 3 bases, with 14 bases spanning the gap. The CDR3 DNA reads TGTGCCAGCGCCAGCGGCAGCCGTGGAAACACCATATATTTT. Translation: CASASGSRGNTIYF.

This clone was seen only a few times. This same CDR3 is encoded by further DNA sequences in the sample. The chain combines TRBV4-1 with TRBJ2-5; 10 bases agree with TRBD2. Trimming took 0 bases from V and 4 from J; bases not matched to a gene: 8. This CDR3 is 17 amino acids long. CDR1 MGHRA and CDR2 YSYEKL come from the germline V gene. The CDR3 loop is CASSQDTSGGARETQYF. The CDR3 DNA follows: TGCGCCAGCAGCCAAGATACGAGCGGGGGGGCCCGAGAGACCCAGTACTTC.

The rearrangement uses TRBV6-5 and TRBJ2-5; unclear D gene. Trimming took 2 bases from V and 0 from J, leaving 7 bases between them. Germline CDR1 MNHEY, CDR2 SVGAGI. This CDR3 has 14 residues. CDR3 in DNA: TGTGCCAGCAGTTACGGCGGCAACCAAGAGACCCAGTACTTC. As protein: CASSYGGNQETQYF.

Written as DNA, the CDR3 is TGCGCCAGCAGCCAGCGTGGGACAGTAGAGCAGTTCTTC. Amino acids: CASSQRGTVEQFF. This sequence joins TRBV4-1 and TRBJ2-1; 7 positions match TRBD1. CDR3 length: 13 residues. Trimming cost V 3 bases and J 10 bases; bases outside gene matches: 6. Looked up from germline, CDR1 is MGHRA and CDR2 is YSYEKL.

V usage is TRBV30 and J usage is TRBJ2-3; 8 bases are shared with TRBD2. Germline V gene lookup returns CDR1 GTSNPN and CDR2 SVGIG (reference sequence). V lost 2 bases to trimming and J lost 8 bases; unmatched junction nucleotides: 9. This CDR3 has 14 residues. The CDR3 region is CAWSKGGGHGTQYF. Written as DNA, the CDR3 is TGTGCCTGGAGTAAAGGCGGGGGGCATGGTACGCAGTATTTT.